There are a few counts of the clone carrying this T cell receptor (beta chain). TCRdb reprocessed the RACE reads with MiXCR, giving one entry per CDR3 protein. The sample yields 120,000 or so distinct CDR3 sequences, approximately 14% seen once. The data are from a study of human T cells and chemical hapten exposure. V gave up 7 bases and J gave up 7 bases, with 17 bases separating them. The CDR3 length is 13 residues. The time point here: patch test 1, 2 weeks after DPC sensitization. Specified treatment: therapeutic diphenylcyclopropenone sensitization with weekly scalp DPC. This clonotype originated in a man aged 18-30 years with alopecia areata. Some clones in this sample may be carry-over from other donors' samples. The chain links TRBV12-3 or TRBV12-4 to TRBJ2-7; D unresolved. The specimen comprised whole blood, sampled in connection with sensitization to the hapten diphenylcyclopropenone (DPC). CDR3 coding DNA: TGTGCCAGCACCCAGGACGGCCCTATGGAGCAGTACTTC. It is translated as CASTQDGPMEQYF.